Sequencing of this T cell receptor (beta chain) was carried out in a study of shared clonotypes between healthy human individuals. Assay: immunoSEQ multiplex PCR; the TCRdb copy retains only in-frame clones and omits some. The data hold roughly 640,000 clones, with about 96% observed a single time. Trimming pared 4 bases from V and 8 bases from J, leaving 14 bases between. The CDR3 covers 13 residues. Germline V lookup: CDR1 MDHEN, CDR2 SYDVKM. The specimen sequenced was naive CD4+ T cells sorted from blood. Stated subset: CD45RA+ positively selected. The chain has TRBV28 and TRBJ1-2; D not certain. The sequence was collected from a woman younger than 45 in good health. The CDR3 DNA follows: TGTGCCAGCAGTTACCCGAGAAGAGAAGGCTACACCTTC. This codes for CASSYPRREGYTF.